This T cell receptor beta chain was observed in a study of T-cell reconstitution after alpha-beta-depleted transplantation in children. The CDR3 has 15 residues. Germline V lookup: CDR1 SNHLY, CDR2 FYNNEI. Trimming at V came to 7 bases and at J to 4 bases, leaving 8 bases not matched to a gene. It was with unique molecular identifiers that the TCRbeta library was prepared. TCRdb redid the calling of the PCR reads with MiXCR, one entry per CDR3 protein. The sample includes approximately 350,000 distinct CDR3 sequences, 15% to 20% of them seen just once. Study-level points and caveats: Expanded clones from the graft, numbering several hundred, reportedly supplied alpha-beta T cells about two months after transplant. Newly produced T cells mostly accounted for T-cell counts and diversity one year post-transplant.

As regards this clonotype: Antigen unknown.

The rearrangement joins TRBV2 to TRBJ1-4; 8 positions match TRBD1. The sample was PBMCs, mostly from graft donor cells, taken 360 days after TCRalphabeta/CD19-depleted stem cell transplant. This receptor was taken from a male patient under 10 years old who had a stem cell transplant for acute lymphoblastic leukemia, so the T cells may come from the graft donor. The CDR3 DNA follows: TGTGCCAGCAAGACAGACAGGGGACGTAATGAAAAACTGTTTTTT. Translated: CASKTDRGRNEKLFF.